The next 14 T cell receptor beta chains were all read from a single sample in a study of cytomegalovirus exposure and HLA in healthy donors (dated 2017 in TCRdb). Libraries were constructed by the immunoSEQ multiplex PCR assay. Sourced from immuneACCESS, this table was stored by TCRdb with only in-frame sequences that have V and J called. A share of the clones is absent; for the studies checked, an unresolved V gene accounts for under half, and the remainder has no known explanation. Across this sample there are 150,000 to 200,000 clones, with more than 70% seen only once. Clones ranked in the top ten supply approximately 10% of the sample. Material: PBMCs. Receptors originate from a man aged 25 to 45 in good health and CMV-seropositive.

This chain uses TRBV19 with TRBJ2-2; 8 bases fit TRBD1. Germline V gene lookup returns CDR1 LNHDA and CDR2 SQIVND (reference sequence). The ends lost 4 bases at V and 3 bases at J; junction bases unmatched: 7. CDR3 length: 16 amino acids. CDR3: CASSTRQGSDTGELFF. CDR3 nucleotides: TGTGCCAGTAGTACCCGACAGGGGAGCGACACCGGGGAGCTGTTTTTT.

The rearrangement joins TRBV29-1 to TRBJ2-1, with 7 bases aligning to TRBD2. After removal of 0 bases from V and 8 bases from J, the junction contained 10 bases not matched to a gene. In germline, CDR1 is SQVTM, CDR2 ANQGSEA. CDR3 length: 15 residues. This CDR3 reads CSVEEVGGSPDEQFF. The CDR3 nucleotides are TGCAGCGTTGAAGAAGTGGGGGGGAGTCCGGATGAGCAGTTCTTC.

The rearrangement links TRBV28 to TRBJ1-4; TRBD1 agrees at 8 bases. The V gene end was trimmed by 3 bases and the J gene end by 4 bases; junction bases not matched to a gene: 4. The CDR3 contains 15 residues. Germline values: CDR1 MDHEN, CDR2 SYDVKM. The CDR3 nucleotides read TGTGCCAGCAGTTTGGGACAGGCGCTTAATGAAAAACTGTTTTTT. Translated: CASSLGQALNEKLFF.

The chain couples TRBV6-6 to TRBJ2-7; D may be TRBD2 (5 bases). Germline-derived CDR1 and CDR2 are MNHNY and SVGAGI (reference sequence). The CDR3 runs 12 residues. With 2 bases removed from V and 6 bases from J, the gap between germline ends came to 8 bases. CDR3 nucleotide sequence: TGTGCCAGCAGTTACCTAGGGAGCGAGCAGTACTTC. Encoded protein: CASSYLGSEQYF.

The J gene is TRBJ2-7, the V gene TRBV15, with 7 bases matching TRBD2. Germline V gene sequence: CDR1 LNHNV, CDR2 YYDKDF (reference sequence). J gave up 0 bases and V 6 bases, and 8 bases lay outside the gene matches. There are 15 residues in the CDR3. For the CDR3, the DNA is TGTGCCACCAGTCCCGGCGGGAGTGGCTCCTACGAGCAGTACTTC. Its translation is CATSPGGSGSYEQYF. Full variable domain (rest looked up from reference TRBV15 and TRBJ2-7): DAMVIQNPRYQVTQFGKPVTLSCSQTLNHNVMYWYQQKSSQAPKLLFHYYDKDFNNEADTPDNFQSRRPNTSFCFLDIRSPGLGDTAMYLCATSPGGSGSYEQYFGPGTRLTVT.

The chain couples TRBV5-1 to TRBJ1-5; perhaps TRBD1 as D (6 bases). Deletions cut 4 bases from V and 4 bases from J, with 15 bases between. Germline V gene data show CDR1 as SGHRS and CDR2 as YFSETQ. The CDR3 has 15 amino acids. CDR3 residues: CASSRDTGGNQPQHF. The CDR3 DNA is TGCGCCAGCAGCCGGGACACCGGCGGGAATCAGCCCCAGCATTTT.

The chain joins TRBV27 to TRBJ2-2, with 9 bases that match TRBD1. Germline loops: CDR1 MNHEY, CDR2 SMNVEV (reference sequence). Trimming took 5 bases from V and 6 from J; bases not matched to a gene: 10. The CDR3 is 16 residues long. CDR3 sequence reads: CASSPLGTGFSGELFF. The DNA of the CDR3 is TGTGCCAGCAGTCCGCTGGGGACAGGGTTCTCCGGGGAGCTGTTTTTT.

This chain joins TRBV29-1 and TRBJ2-3; D might be TRBD1 (6 bases). Germline loops: CDR1 SQVTM, CDR2 ANQGSEA. The V end lost 5 bases, the J end lost 3 bases, and 12 bases lay between the germline ends. The CDR3 covers 13 residues. The CDR3 is CSVLKGGTDTQYF. Written as DNA, the CDR3 is TGCAGCGTTCTAAAAGGGGGAACAGATACGCAGTATTTT.

This chain links TRBV18 with TRBJ1-2; 9 bases agree with TRBD1. The ends lost 4 bases at V and 6 bases at J; junction bases unmatched: 12. Germline values: CDR1 KGHSH, CDR2 LQKENI. The CDR3 runs to 16 residues. Here the CDR3 DNA reads TGTGCCAGCTCACGACCAGGTATAGGACAGGGGCATGGCTACACCTTC. The encoded protein is CASSRPGIGQGHGYTF. The complete variable domain, with remaining parts taken from reference TRBV18 and TRBJ1-2, reads NAGVMQNPRHLVRRRGQEARLRCSPMKGHSHVYWYRQLPEEGLKFMVYLQKENIIDESGMPKERFSAEFPKEGPSILRIQQVVRGDSAAYFCASSRPGIGQGHGYTFGSGTRLTVV.

This CDR3 is CASSLMAGDTDTQYF. CDR3 sequence (DNA): TGTGCCAGCAGCTTAATGGCAGGGGACACAGATACGCAGTATTTT. The V and J genes are TRBV7-6 and TRBJ2-3, with D possibly being TRBD1 (6 bases). The V gene lost 2 bases and the J gene lost 2 bases, with 11 bases spanning the gap. The CDR3 contains 15 residues. Looked up from germline, CDR1 is SGHVS and CDR2 is FNYEAQ.

The V and J genes are TRBV27 and TRBJ1-4; 9 positions agree with TRBD1. CDR1 is MNHEY and CDR2 is SMNVEV in the germline V gene (reference sequence). The CDR3 loop spans 14 amino acids. J lost 8 bases, V lost 4 bases, and 5 bases had no gene match. The CDR3 coding sequence is TGTGCCAGCAGTTCCGGGACAGGGTCCGAAAAACTGTTTTTT. It codes for CASSSGTGSEKLFF.

The chain recombines TRBV6-5 with TRBJ2-7; maybe TRBD1 (5 bases). Germline CDR1 and CDR2: MNHEY and SVGAGI. Trimming stripped 5 bases from V and 0 bases from J, with 8 bases between. The length of the CDR3 is 13 residues. The CDR3 sequence: CASSNRISYEQYF. In DNA form, the CDR3 reads TGTGCCAGCAGTAACAGGATCTCCTACGAGCAGTACTTC.

The V gene is TRBV6-5, the J gene TRBJ1-1, with D possibly matching TRBD1 (5 bases). This CDR3 is built from 12 residues. Germline CDR1 reads MNHEY; CDR2 reads SVGAGI. As DNA, the CDR3 is TGTGCGGCCTGGGACCGGGGGGCTGAAGCTTTCTTT. Translation: CAAWDRGAEAFF.

The chain combines TRBV5-1 with TRBJ2-1; D is possibly TRBD2 (6 bases). Between the trimmed V and J ends, which lost 0 bases and 10 bases, there was a span of 14 bases. The CDR3 totals 14 residues. CDR1 and CDR2 (germline): SGHRS, YFSETQ. As DNA, the CDR3 is TGCGCCAGCAGCTTGGTCGGGACTCGTCAAGAGCAGTTCTTC. It is translated as CASSLVGTRQEQFF. The complete variable domain, with remaining parts taken from reference TRBV5-1 and TRBJ2-1, reads KAGVTQTPRYLIKTRGQQVTLSCSPISGHRSVSWYQQTPGQGLQFLFEYFSETQRNKGNFPGRFSGRQFSNSRSEMNVSTLELGDSALYLCASSLVGTRQEQFFGPGTRLTVL.